The 12 T cell receptor beta chains listed next were all sequenced from one sample in a study of shared clonotypes between healthy human individuals. Profiling relied on immunoSEQ multiplex PCR, and the TCRdb table lists in-frame clones only, not all of them. This repertoire shows some 1,900,000 clones, roughly 94% found once; its top ten account for 1.2%. As defined, naive CD8 cells were CD45RO-negative and positively selected for CCR7, with terminally differentiated effector memory CD45RA+ cells excluded. Sequencing was performed on naive CD8+ T cells sorted from blood. These receptor sequences come from a man younger than 35 in good health.

This chain connects TRBV5-4 to TRBJ2-7; 8 bases fit TRBD2. With 2 bases clipped from V and 2 bases from J, the junction kept 3 bases outside the gene matches. Germline V gene lookup returns CDR1 SGHNT and CDR2 YYREEE (reference sequence). The CDR3 loop spans 14 amino acids. The CDR3 nucleotides read TGTGCCAGCAGCTTTGGAGCGGGAGCCTACGAGCAGTACTTC. As protein: CASSFGAGAYEQYF.

V and J are TRBV4-1 and TRBJ2-7, with D perhaps TRBD1 or TRBD2 (6 bases each). The CDR3 has 14 amino acids. The V end was cut by 4 bases, the J end by 3 bases, with 13 bases between. CDR1 is MGHRA and CDR2 is YSYEKL in the germline V gene. For the CDR3, the DNA is TGCGCCAGCAGCCTTCAAGGAGGGGGCTACGAGCAGTACTTC. It specifies CASSLQGGGYEQYF.

This chain connects TRBV11-2 to TRBJ1-1; 9 positions agree with TRBD1. The V gene end was trimmed by 4 bases and the J gene end by 4 bases; junction bases not matched to a gene: 4. This CDR3 is 14 amino acids long. Looked up from germline, CDR1 is SGHAT and CDR2 is FQNNGV. CDR3 sequence reads: CASSYGTGITEAFF. CDR3 nucleotide sequence: TGTGCCAGCAGCTACGGGACAGGGATCACTGAAGCTTTCTTT. Full variable domain (rest looked up from reference TRBV11-2 and TRBJ1-1): EAGVAQSPRYKIIEKRQSVAFWCNPISGHATLYWYQQILGQGPKLLIQFQNNGVVDDSQLPKDRFSAERLKGVDSTLKIQPAKLEDSAVYLCASSYGTGITEAFFGQGTRLTVV.

This clone has a handful of counts. This sequence joins TRBV7-9 and TRBJ2-5, with D uncertain. Trimming stripped 4 bases from V and 4 bases from J, with 22 bases between. The CDR3 runs 17 residues. CDR1 is SEHNR, CDR2 FQNEAQ, per germline (reference sequence). CDR3 nucleotide sequence: TGTGCCAGCAGCTCGTCGCCGGTAGATACAACATTAGAGACCCAGTACTTC. This sequence encodes CASSSSPVDTTLETQYF.

The chain carries TRBV10-2 and TRBJ2-1; 13 bases align to TRBD2. With V trimmed by 8 bases and J by 5 bases, 6 bases remained unmatched. Germline V CDR1 and CDR2: WSHSY, SAAADI. The CDR3 has 15 amino acids. The CDR3 DNA reads TGCGCCAGCTCGGGACTAGCGGGGTTTAACAATGAGCAGTTCTTC. Encoded protein: CASSGLAGFNNEQFF.

The gene calls are TRBV6-6 and TRBJ2-7, with 9 bases that match TRBD2. This CDR3 spans 15 amino acids. After removal of 5 bases from V and 4 bases from J, the junction contained 9 bases not matched to a gene. The germline V gene encodes CDR1 MNHNY and CDR2 SVGAGI (reference sequence). CDR3 sequence reads: CASSLLELAGYEQYF. The CDR3 nucleotides are TGTGCCAGCAGTCTACTAGAACTAGCGGGTTACGAGCAGTACTTC.

This chain joins TRBV6-6 and TRBJ2-7; 8 bases are a match to TRBD1. The germline V gene encodes CDR1 MNHNY and CDR2 SVGAGI (reference sequence). Unmatched junction bases numbered 3, after V lost 4 bases and J lost 10 bases. The CDR3 sequence is 11 residues long. The CDR3 DNA reads as TGTGCCAGCAGTTGGTCAGGGGGCCAGTACTTC. Translated: CASSWSGGQYF.

Concerning this clone itself: At one end, the junction sequence differs from germline, possibly due to a read error. J is TRBJ1-6 and V is TRBV7-7; D is perhaps TRBD1 (6 bases). Germline V lookup: CDR1 SSHAT, CDR2 FNYEAQ (reference sequence). CDR3 length: 14 amino acids. For the CDR3, the DNA is TGTGCTAGCAGCTTATCACCAGGGGATTCACCCCTCCACTTT. As protein: CASSLSPGDSPLHF.

This clone was detected only once. This chain uses TRBV18 with TRBJ1-2, with 8 bases fitting TRBD1. CDR3 size: 18 residues. J lost 0 bases, V lost 5 bases, and 14 bases had no gene match. CDR1 is KGHSH, CDR2 LQKENI, per germline. CDR3 nucleotide sequence: TGTGCCAGCTCAACCAGTTTCAGGGGGCCATCCTCTAACTATGGCTACACCTTC. Protein: CASSTSFRGPSSNYGYTF.

The chain links TRBV9 to TRBJ2-7, with TRBD2 identical over 8 bases. CDR3 length: 16 amino acids. Germline V gives CDR1 SGDLS, CDR2 YYNGEE. The trim removed 7 bases at V and 2 bases at J, leaving 14 bases unmatched. The CDR3 coding sequence is TGTGCCAGCTCCCCCAGTGGGAGCGGGGGACCCTACGAGCAGTACTTC. It specifies CASSPSGSGGPYEQYF. The whole variable domain, filled in from reference TRBV9 and TRBJ2-7, reads DSGVTQTPKHLITATGQRVTLRCSPRSGDLSVYWYQQSLDQGLQFLIQYYNGEERAKGNILERFSAQQFPDLHSELNLSSLELGDSALYFCASSPSGSGGPYEQYFGPGTRLTVT.

This clone appeared a single time. The V call is TRBV13, the J call TRBJ1-3; D possibly corresponds to TRBD1 (6 bases). This CDR3 is 20 amino acids long. Germline CDR1 reads PRHDT; CDR2 reads FYEKMQ (reference sequence). Trimming pared 4 bases from V and 1 base from J, leaving 26 bases between. The CDR3 DNA sequence: TGTGCCAGCAGCTCCATGTCGATTTCCGCAGGGGTTTGGTCTGGAAACACCATATATTTT. It codes for CASSSMSISAGVWSGNTIYF.

V usage is TRBV19 and J usage is TRBJ2-7, with a weak D call TRBD1 (6 bases). The V gene's germline CDR1 is LNHDA and CDR2 SQIVND (reference sequence). The ends were cut back, 6 bases at V and 4 bases at J, with 7 bases in the middle. The CDR3 totals 11 residues. CDR3 DNA sequence: TGTGCCAGTAGGGGGGCTTACGAGCAGTACTTC. Residues: CASRGAYEQYF.